These 9 T cell receptor beta chains came from one sample sequenced in a study of cytomegalovirus exposure and HLA in healthy donors. The PCR had 60 Vbeta and 13 Jbeta primers. Clones were read by immunoSEQ multiplex PCR, and TCRdb kept only the in-frame ones, dropping some. Altogether approximately 100,000 clones are present, 65% to 80% being singletons, with the ten largest covering approximately 9.2%. Sequenced material: PBMCs. These receptors all stem from a human donor in good health.

This rearrangement joins TRBV11-2 to TRBJ2-3; tentatively, D is TRBD1 (6 bases). V was shortened by 5 bases and J by 0 bases, with 18 bases between the two germline ends. The CDR3 is 17 amino acids. Germline CDR1 and CDR2: SGHAT and FQNNGV. This chain's CDR3 is CASSVRPGHTSTDTQYF. CDR3 in DNA: TGTGCCAGCAGCGTACGACCGGGACACACAAGCACAGATACGCAGTATTTT.

This clone was observed once. The chain joins TRBV4-1 to TRBJ2-1, with 12 bases aligning to TRBD2. J gave up 2 bases and V 3 bases, and 5 bases lay outside the gene matches. CDR1 and CDR2 (germline): MGHRA, YSYEKL. The CDR3 sequence is 17 residues long. The CDR3 coding sequence is TGCGCCAGCAGCCAGGGTGCTAGCGGGGGGGCCTACAATGAGCAGTTCTTC. Translation: CASSQGASGGAYNEQFF.

As to this clone: One end of the junction varies from germline; a read error may be responsible. The chain joins TRBV7-9 to TRBJ1-1, with D possibly matching TRBD1 (5 bases). The CDR3 loop spans 18 amino acids. Germline V lookup: CDR1 SEHNR, CDR2 FQNEAQ (reference sequence). Written as DNA, the CDR3 is TGTTCCAGCAGCTTAGCTTCAGGGTTTGGTGGTCTGAACACTGAAGCTTTCTTT. Translation: CSSSLASGFGGLNTEAFF.

The chain uses TRBV5-1 and TRBJ2-1; 7 bases match TRBD1. The V gene end was trimmed by 0 bases and the J gene end by 3 bases; junction bases not matched to a gene: 3. The length of the CDR3 is 15 residues. CDR1 is SGHRS and CDR2 is YFSETQ in the germline V gene. As DNA, the CDR3 is TGCGCCAGCAGCTTGGCAACAGGGGACTACAATGAGCAGTTCTTC. Translating it yields CASSLATGDYNEQFF.

The chain has TRBV5-1 and TRBJ2-5, with 7 bases lining up with TRBD2. Germline trimming cut 5 bases from V and 4 bases from J; bases unmatched to any gene: 11. The CDR3 covers 15 residues. Germline V gene lookup returns CDR1 SGHRS and CDR2 YFSETQ. The CDR3 loop reads CASSSLGTGGETQYF. CDR3 DNA: TGCGCCAGCAGTTCGCTGGGTACGGGAGGAGAGACCCAGTACTTC.

The chain recombines TRBV6-4 with TRBJ2-3; the D is unclear. Trimming stripped 4 bases from V and 0 bases from J, with 8 bases between. The CDR3 spans 14 residues. Germline-derived CDR1 and CDR2 are MRHNA and SNTAGT. This CDR3 reads CASSGTRSTDTQYF. CDR3 in DNA: TGTGCCAGCAGTGGCACTCGAAGCACAGATACGCAGTATTTT.

The chain recombines TRBV5-6 with TRBJ1-2, with 7 bases matching TRBD1. V shed 0 bases and J 6 bases; nucleotides not matched to a gene: 11. CDR3 length: 16 amino acids. From germline, CDR1 is SGHDT and CDR2 YYEEEE. For the CDR3, the DNA is TGTGCCAGCAGCTTGGGGGGCCAGGGGGGTTATCATGGCTACACCTTC. Protein product: CASSLGGQGGYHGYTF.

The chain joins TRBV27 to TRBJ2-2; 7 positions agree with TRBD1. The CDR3 is made up of 19 amino acids. Germline loops: CDR1 MNHEY, CDR2 SMNVEV (reference sequence). With V trimmed by 2 bases and J by 0 bases, 12 bases remained unmatched. CDR3 loop: CASSLQTFTGASNTGELFF. The CDR3, as DNA: TGTGCCAGCAGTTTACAAACCTTTACAGGGGCTTCGAACACCGGGGAGCTGTTTTTT.

The chain combines TRBV6-6 with TRBJ1-1, with D possibly TRBD1 on 6 matching bases. Trimming removed 6 bases from V and 3 bases from J, with 14 bases in between. The germline V gene has CDR1 MNHNY and CDR2 SVGAGI (reference sequence). The CDR3 loop spans 14 amino acids. As DNA, the CDR3 is TGTGCCAGCAGGAGTCCAGGGGACCACACTGAAGCTTTCTTT. Residues: CASRSPGDHTEAFF.